One and the same sample provided the 2 T cell receptor beta chains below, sequenced in a study of blood T cell repertoires in COVID-19. Repertoires were generated with immunoSEQ multiplex PCR, while TCRdb's copy carries only in-frame clones and drops some. The sample lists approximately 270,000 clones, about nine tenths occurring once. The material sequenced was peripheral blood. These receptors originate from a woman in her twenties or thirties with COVID-19, enrolled during active disease.

The chain links TRBV10-1 to TRBJ2-7; D is perhaps TRBD2 (6 bases). There are 14 residues in the CDR3. Trimming stripped 4 bases from V and 0 bases from J, with 10 bases between. Germline V gives CDR1 WNHNN, CDR2 SYGVQD (reference sequence). CDR3 sequence: CASSVGGSSYEQYF. In nucleotides, the CDR3 is TGCGCCAGCAGTGTCGGGGGAAGCTCCTACGAGCAGTACTTC.

The chain is built from TRBV27 and TRBJ2-2, with D possibly matching TRBD1 (5 bases). The CDR3 contains 19 residues. Deletions cut 6 bases from V and 1 base from J, with 24 bases between. CDR1 and CDR2 (germline): MNHEY, SMNVEV (reference sequence). CDR3 DNA sequence: TGTGCCAGCAGCCCGACCAGGGTAGGGGCAGGCCGGAACACCGGGGAGCTGTTTTTT. Encoded protein: CASSPTRVGAGRNTGELFF.